This entry concerns a single T cell receptor beta chain. The sample holds a few counts of this clone. Its binding antigen is unknown. No per-base quality is available; no much larger clone lies one base away. V is cut by 6 bases and J by 8 bases, and the space between the germline ends is 16 bases. Its CDR3 holds 13 amino acids, cysteine through phenylalanine. Only CDR3 DNA is held: 39 bases, read in frame from base 1. According to the germline V gene, CDR1 reads KGHSH and CDR2 reads LQKENI. Whole blood was collected in K2EDTA tubes by collaborating institutions according to the institutions' own protocols. For TCRbeta analysis, collaborators shipped samples in one of three forms: frozen whole blood, isolated PBMCs, or DNA extracted from either of those sample types. The data stem from a study of blood T cell repertoires in COVID-19 (dated by TCRdb to 2019 to 2021). Looking at the study overall: The collaborator samples originated in the United States, Italy and Spain and spanned the acute and convalescent phases of COVID-19. The material from the prospective study consisted of cDNA or gDNA derived from T cells, B-cell-depleted T cells, or PBMCs. Deeply sampled blood TCRbeta repertoires from subjects exposed to, actively infected with, or recovered from COVID-19 were included in the dataset. The repertoires were released in a freely available public database intended as a resource for research on the immune response to SARS-CoV-2. Samples came from the ongoing ImmuneRACE study (first 160 participants) plus 1,254 subjects from 6 global collaborators. A de-identified subject ID, COVID-19 status, age in years and sex were almost always included in the sample metadata. HLA class I and class II types, where available, came from metadata supplied by the sample provider rather than from assay-based typing. The full study reports these points: The amount of clinical and demographic metadata varied by source and participant and was provided uncurated.

TCRbeta CDR3 regions were amplified from genomic DNA by means of the immunoSEQ Assay, a bias-controlled multiplex PCR. The source study handled its data this way. The number of nucleated cells in each sample was estimated from the amplification of reference gene primers within the assay. To quantify the absolute abundance of each unique TCRbeta CDR3 rearrangement, sequence reads were collapsed and filtered. Productive Simpson clonality was computed per sample as the square root of Simpson's diversity index over productive rearrangements. TCRdb holds this immuneACCESS table with in-frame rearrangements only. Some clones are missing; in checked studies, unresolved V genes explain under half, and the rest has no known cause. That table supplies the V and J calls and clone size; D and trimming were determined from the DNA. The sample table lists approximately 210,000 clones, around 85% of them with a count of one. Of the sample, around 5.4% falls within the top ten clones.

The sequencing sample was made of peripheral blood. The sequence was collected from a human donor in a cohort sampled during active COVID-19. The rearranged chain carries TRBV18 and TRBJ1-2; a tentative D call is TRBD1 (6 bases match). In nucleotides, the sequence is TGTGCCAGCTCTCCATCAGGGGAGAGCGGCTACACCTTC. It codes for CASSPSGESGYTF.